This record concerns one T cell receptor beta chain sequence. The entry originates in a study of shared clonotypes between healthy human individuals. Study-wide background: Researchers drew samples from two women and three men aged 18 to 49.

TCRdb's copy holds only in-frame clones and misses some; the assay was immunoSEQ multiplex PCR. The table records about half a million clones, 70% to 80% of them present only once. The V gene's germline CDR1 is WNHNN and CDR2 SYGVQD (reference sequence). V lost 5 bases and J 0 bases, leaving 9 bases between the germline ends. The CDR3 covers 14 residues. This TCR derives from a woman aged 40 to 55 in good health. Some clones in this sample may be carry-over from other donors' samples. Sequencing used PBMCs. This rearrangement joins TRBV10-1 to TRBJ2-3; D is uncertain. CDR3 sequence reads: CASSSLQSTDTQYF. The CDR3 DNA reads TGCGCCAGCAGTTCTCTACAAAGCACAGATACGCAGTATTTT.